The sequence of this T cell receptor beta chain was determined in a study of human T cells and chemical hapten exposure. Germline values: CDR1 DFQATT, CDR2 SNEGSKA (reference sequence). V was cut by 5 bases and J by 9 bases, with 17 bases left in between. The CDR3 spans 13 residues. How the authors handled the data: Counting gave a median of 95,638 TCRs per sample, with values ranging from about 20,000 to 750,000. TCRdb re-analysed the RACE reads in MiXCR, keeping a single row per CDR3 protein. The V and J calls, along with clone size, are taken from TCRdb and not from the paper's own processing. Among some 380,000 distinct CDR3 sequences listed, 4.8% were seen once. This clonotype was observed at least ten times. Time point given: patch test 1, 2 weeks after DPC sensitization. Treatment in this sample: therapeutic diphenylcyclopropenone sensitization with weekly scalp DPC. Blood draws preceded each patch test application. Donation of samples came from alopecia patients who were 18 to 70 years old and suitable for DPC. The study extracted total RNA from unfractionated whole blood.

The sequence was collected from a woman aged 45-59 years with alopecia areata. Some clones in this sample may be carry-over from other donors' samples. The chain employs TRBV20-1 and TRBJ2-1; a weak D match, TRBD2 (6 bases). The source was whole blood, collected in connection with sensitization to the hapten diphenylcyclopropenone (DPC). CDR3 DNA sequence: TGCAGTGCTGGGACTCTTCAAATTTTTGAGCAGTTCTTC. It encodes CSAGTLQIFEQFF.